A selection of T cell receptor beta chains follows, all from one sample in a study of blood T cell repertoires in COVID-19. TCRdb's copy holds only in-frame clones and misses some; the assay was immunoSEQ multiplex PCR. The sample gives roughly 120,000 clones, roughly 86% of which show up once; approximately 5% is in the top ten. The source material was peripheral blood. The receptors were gathered from a human donor in a cohort sampled during active COVID-19. Each CDR3 is given with its conserved first and last residue. D genes are given only for firm matches. Clone sizes are given selectively: once, few, many, or a class where the clone is expanded.

CDR3aa,CDR3nt,len,j_gene,abundance,v_gene,d_gene
CAISGKGQSYEQYF,TGTGCCATCAGTGGTAAGGGGCAATCGTACGAGCAGTACTTC,14,TRBJ2-7,NA,TRBV10-3,NA
CASSPGQGLYGYTF,TGTGCCAGCTCACCGGGACAGGGATTGTACGGCTACACCTTC,14,TRBJ1-2,NA,TRBV18,TRBD1
CASSPDNQETQYF,TGTGCCAGCAGCCCGGACAACCAAGAGACCCAGTACTTC,13,TRBJ2-5,NA,TRBV7-9,NA
CASSPPSADTQYF,TGTGCCAGCAGCCCCCCGAGTGCAGATACGCAGTATTTT,13,TRBJ2-3,NA,TRBV5-6,NA
CASSLDKQDEQYF,TGTGCCAGCAGCTTAGATAAACAGGACGAGCAGTACTTC,13,TRBJ2-7,NA,TRBV7-2,NA
CASRGSGSPDTQYF,TGCGCCAGCAGGGGTAGCGGGAGTCCAGATACGCAGTATTTT,14,TRBJ2-3,once,TRBV10-1,TRBD2
CASSTFGGSDTQYF,TGTGCCAGCAGCACGTTTGGCGGGTCAGATACGCAGTATTTT,14,TRBJ2-3,once,TRBV9,NA
CASSQGQGAGNEKLFF,TGCGCCAGCAGCCAAGGACAGGGGGCAGGTAATGAAAAACTGTTTTTT,16,TRBJ1-4,NA,TRBV4-1,TRBD1
CASSSTSGWTDTQYF,TGTGCCAGCAGTTCGACTAGCGGGTGGACAGATACGCAGTATTTT,15,TRBJ2-3,NA,TRBV6-2/TRBV6-3,TRBD2
CASRGTSGETQYF,TGTGCCAGCAGAGGGACTAGTGGAGAGACCCAGTACTTC,13,TRBJ2-5,NA,TRBV25-1,TRBD2
CASNRGLESTEAFF,TGTGCCAGTAACAGGGGGCTCGAAAGCACTGAAGCTTTCTTT,14,TRBJ1-1,once,TRBV19,TRBD1
CASSSWTGREGSPLHF,TGTGCCAGCAGTTCATGGACAGGGAGGGAAGGATCACCCCTCCACTTT,16,TRBJ1-6,few,TRBV27,TRBD1
CASTDRGLGETQYF,TGTGCCAGCACTGACAGGGGGCTCGGAGAGACCCAGTACTTC,14,TRBJ2-5,NA,TRBV2,TRBD1
CSASIGQSTDTQYF,TGCAGTGCTAGTATTGGACAGTCCACAGATACGCAGTATTTT,14,TRBJ2-3,NA,TRBV20-1,NA
CASRSGEEKLFF,TGTGCCAGCAGATCAGGCGAAGAAAAACTGTTTTTT,12,TRBJ1-4,NA,TRBV6-5,NA
CASSLFLVGVSGELFF,TGTGCCAGCAGCCTATTCCTGGTGGGAGTTTCCGGGGAGCTGTTTTTT,16,TRBJ2-2,NA,TRBV7-2,NA
CASKGTGGWAQPQHF,TGTGCCAGCAAGGGGACAGGGGGATGGGCCCAGCCCCAGCATTTT,15,TRBJ1-5,NA,TRBV2,TRBD1
CASSLRLAGGPGPGELFF,TGCGCCAGCAGCTTGAGGCTAGCGGGAGGCCCCGGGCCCGGGGAGCTGTTTTTT,18,TRBJ2-2,few,TRBV5-1,TRBD2
CASSPEGLAGVSYEQYF,TGTGCCAGCTCACCAGAGGGACTAGCGGGAGTATCCTACGAGCAGTACTTC,17,TRBJ2-7,NA,TRBV18,TRBD2
CASNPGGTEGTYNEQFF,TGTGCCAGCAACCCCGGCGGGACAGAGGGTACCTACAATGAGCAGTTCTTC,17,TRBJ2-1,once,TRBV28,NA
CASSLTGVRNTEAFF,TGTGCCAGCAGCTTGACAGGGGTGCGGAACACTGAAGCTTTCTTT,15,TRBJ1-1,NA,TRBV3-1/TRBV3-2,TRBD1
CASSERDSSYEQYF,TGTGCCAGCAGCGAACGAGACAGCAGCTACGAGCAGTACTTC,14,TRBJ2-7,NA,TRBV7-9,NA
CASSQEAGVMTSTDTQYF,TGCGCCAGCAGCCAAGAGGCAGGGGTAATGACTAGCACAGATACGCAGTATTTT,18,TRBJ2-3,few,TRBV4-3,NA
CAWSGGGTSRTQYF,TGTGCCTGGAGTGGGGGAGGGACAAGTCGGACCCAGTACTTC,14,TRBJ2-5,NA,TRBV30,NA
CASSSGSSREFF,TGTGCCAGCAGCTCTGGCAGCTCCCGGGAGTTCTTT,12,TRBJ1-1,NA,TRBV3-1/TRBV3-2,NA
CASSESGTGAYEQYF,TGTGCCAGCAGTGAATCCGGGACAGGGGCCTACGAGCAGTACTTC,15,TRBJ2-7,NA,TRBV25-1,TRBD1
CAWRAGTLANYGYTF,TGTGCCTGGAGGGCCGGGACACTCGCTAACTATGGCTACACCTTC,15,TRBJ1-2,few,TRBV30,NA
CASSGQTNYGYTF,TGTGCCAGCAGCGGCCAGACTAACTATGGCTACACCTTC,13,TRBJ1-2,NA,TRBV7-2,NA
CASSFSSSADTQYF,TGTGCCAGCAGTTTTTCTAGCTCGGCAGATACGCAGTATTTT,14,TRBJ2-3,NA,TRBV28,NA
CASSLGQGPEAFF,TGCGCCAGCAGCTTGGGACAGGGGCCGGAAGCTTTCTTT,13,TRBJ1-1,NA,TRBV5-1,TRBD1
CASSPRTSGRDPLGTDTQYF,TGCGCCAGCAGCCCCCGGACTAGCGGGAGGGATCCTCTCGGCACAGATACGCAGTATTTT,20,TRBJ2-3,NA,TRBV5-1,TRBD2
CASSLSPGTYNEQFF,TGTGCCAGCAGTTTAAGCCCAGGCACATACAATGAGCAGTTCTTC,15,TRBJ2-1,NA,TRBV27,NA
CASSLAAGTGGSATEAFF,TGTGCCAGCAGCTTAGCGGCGGGGACAGGGGGGTCGGCCACTGAAGCTTTCTTT,18,TRBJ1-1,NA,TRBV7-9,TRBD1
CASSFRGGQETQYF,TGTGCCAGCAGCTTCCGAGGGGGTCAAGAGACCCAGTACTTC,14,TRBJ2-5,NA,TRBV11-3,NA